This T cell receptor beta chain was retrieved from a study of cytotoxic CD8 clonotypes in ibrutinib-treated CLL. Turning to the study itself: The study included under twelve relapsed/refractory and roughly 15 treatment-naive patients; roughly 18 had IGHV unmutated disease.

Study-level points and caveats: Treatment left the uncommon public clonotypes either contracted or stable in frequency. Investigators sampled sustained-remission and progressing patients at differing times. Clonality, elevated at ibrutinib response, dropped back toward baseline at progression.

Points on this clone: Its antigen is currently unknown.

V trimming: 3 bases; J trimming: 2 bases; junction bases outside the gene matches: 1. The CDR3 contains 15 residues. The germline V gene has CDR1 KGHSH and CDR2 LQKENI. Profiling relied on immunoSEQ multiplex PCR, and the TCRdb table lists in-frame clones only, not all of them. The data hold 35,000 to 45,000 clones, with roughly 69% observed a single time. The TCR comes from a human donor with chronic lymphocytic leukemia. The chain carries TRBV18 and TRBJ2-7, with TRBD2 matching 13 bases. Here the sequenced sample was PBMCs, taken after 12 months of ibrutinib treatment. The CDR3 reads CASSPGTSGTYEQYF. In nucleotides, the CDR3 is TGTGCCAGCTCACCCGGGACTAGCGGGACCTACGAGCAGTACTTC.